The T cell receptor beta chain described here comes from a study of shared clonotypes between healthy human individuals. In the study overall: Donors had three CD4 naive, three CD4 memory, two CD8 naive and one CD8 memory plate apiece.

The method was immunoSEQ multiplex PCR; TCRdb's version includes in-frame clones alone and lacks a portion of them. This sample has 600,000 to 750,000 clones, with 90% found just once. Germline V gene data show CDR1 as MNHEY and CDR2 as SMNVEV (reference sequence). CDR3 length equals 16 residues. V gave up 5 bases and J gave up 5 bases; unmatched junction bases: 8. This clone was found once. This receptor was taken from a young man in good health. Some clones in this sample may be carry-over from other donors' samples. The V call is TRBV27, the J call TRBJ2-2, with 10 bases lining up with TRBD1. Sequencing was performed on memory CD8+ T cells from PBMCs. Subset meaning: CD45RO+ cells pooled with CCR7-negative TemRA cells. The CDR3 spells CASSLLMGQGTGELFF. The CDR3 DNA is TGTGCCAGCAGTCTACTAATGGGACAGGGGACCGGGGAGCTGTTTTTT.